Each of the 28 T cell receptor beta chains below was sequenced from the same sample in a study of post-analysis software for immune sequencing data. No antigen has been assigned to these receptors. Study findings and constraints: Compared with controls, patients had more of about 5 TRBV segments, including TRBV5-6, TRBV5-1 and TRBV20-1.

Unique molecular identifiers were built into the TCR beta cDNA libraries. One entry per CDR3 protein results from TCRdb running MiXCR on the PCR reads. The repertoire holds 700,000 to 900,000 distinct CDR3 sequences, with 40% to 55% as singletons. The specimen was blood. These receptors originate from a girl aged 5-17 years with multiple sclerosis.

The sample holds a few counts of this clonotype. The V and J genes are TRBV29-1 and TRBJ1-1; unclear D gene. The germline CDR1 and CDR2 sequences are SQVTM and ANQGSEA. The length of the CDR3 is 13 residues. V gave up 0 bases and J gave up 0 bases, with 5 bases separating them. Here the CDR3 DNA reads TGCAGCGTTGAAGATCCTATGAACACTGAAGCTTTCTTT. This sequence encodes CSVEDPMNTEAFF.

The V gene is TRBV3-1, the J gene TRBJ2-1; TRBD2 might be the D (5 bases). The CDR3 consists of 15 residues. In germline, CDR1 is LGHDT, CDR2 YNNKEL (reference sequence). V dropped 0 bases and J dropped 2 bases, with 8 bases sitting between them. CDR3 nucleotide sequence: TGTGCCAGCAGCCAAGACACCGGGACCTACAATGAGCAGTTCTTC. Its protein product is CASSQDTGTYNEQFF.

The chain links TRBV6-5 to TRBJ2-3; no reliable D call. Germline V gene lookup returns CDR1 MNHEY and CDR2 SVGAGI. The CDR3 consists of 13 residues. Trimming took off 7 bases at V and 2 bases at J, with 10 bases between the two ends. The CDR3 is CASKRSHTDTQYF. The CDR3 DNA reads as TGTGCCAGCAAGAGGAGTCACACAGATACGCAGTATTTT.

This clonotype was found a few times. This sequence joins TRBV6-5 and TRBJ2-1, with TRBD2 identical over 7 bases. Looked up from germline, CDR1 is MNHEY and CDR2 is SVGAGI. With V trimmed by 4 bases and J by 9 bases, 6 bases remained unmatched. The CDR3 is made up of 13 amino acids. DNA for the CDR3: TGTGCCAGCAGTTCTCGACTAGCCGGTGAGCAGTTCTTC. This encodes CASSSRLAGEQFF.

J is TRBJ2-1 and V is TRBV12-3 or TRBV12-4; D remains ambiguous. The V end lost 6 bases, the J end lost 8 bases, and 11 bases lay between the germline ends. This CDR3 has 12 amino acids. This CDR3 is CASRVLGYEQFF. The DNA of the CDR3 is TGTGCCAGCAGGGTTCTCGGGTATGAGCAGTTCTTC.

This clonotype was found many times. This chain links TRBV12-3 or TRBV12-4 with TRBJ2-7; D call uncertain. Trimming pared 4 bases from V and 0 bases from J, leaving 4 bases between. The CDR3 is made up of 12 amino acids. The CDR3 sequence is CASSSGSYEQYF. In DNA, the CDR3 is TGTGCCAGCAGTTCCGGCTCCTACGAGCAGTACTTC.

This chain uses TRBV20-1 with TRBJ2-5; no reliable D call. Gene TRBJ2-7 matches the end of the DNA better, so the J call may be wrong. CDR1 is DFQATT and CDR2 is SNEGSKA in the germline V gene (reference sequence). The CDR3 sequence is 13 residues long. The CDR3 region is CSARADAEYEQYF. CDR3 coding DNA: TGCAGTGCTAGAGCGGATGCTGAGTACGAGCAGTACTTC.

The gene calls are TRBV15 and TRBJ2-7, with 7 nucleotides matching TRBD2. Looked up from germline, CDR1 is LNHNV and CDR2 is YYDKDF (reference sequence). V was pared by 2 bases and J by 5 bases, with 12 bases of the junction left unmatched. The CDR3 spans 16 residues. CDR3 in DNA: TGTGCCACCAGCAGAAATCTGGCTAGCGGAAAAGACGAGCAGTACTTC. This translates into CATSRNLASGKDEQYF. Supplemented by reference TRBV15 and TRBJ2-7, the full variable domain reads DAMVIQNPRYQVTQFGKPVTLSCSQTLNHNVMYWYQQKSSQAPKLLFHYYDKDFNNEADTPDNFQSRRPNTSFCFLDIRSPGLGDTAMYLCATSRNLASGKDEQYFGPGTRLTVT.

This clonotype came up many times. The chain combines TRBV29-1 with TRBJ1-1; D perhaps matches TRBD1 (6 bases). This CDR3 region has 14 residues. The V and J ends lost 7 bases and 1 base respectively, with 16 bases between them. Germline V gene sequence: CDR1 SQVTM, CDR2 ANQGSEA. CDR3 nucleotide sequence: TGCAGCGCCCACCAGGGGACCTCGAACACTGAAGCTTTCTTT. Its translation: CSAHQGTSNTEAFF. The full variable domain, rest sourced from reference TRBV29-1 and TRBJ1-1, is SAVISQKPSRDICQRGTSLTIQCQVDSQVTMMFWYRQQPGQSLTLIATANQGSEATYESGFVIDKFPISRPNLTFSTLTVSNMSPEDSSIYLCSAHQGTSNTEAFFGQGTRLTVV.

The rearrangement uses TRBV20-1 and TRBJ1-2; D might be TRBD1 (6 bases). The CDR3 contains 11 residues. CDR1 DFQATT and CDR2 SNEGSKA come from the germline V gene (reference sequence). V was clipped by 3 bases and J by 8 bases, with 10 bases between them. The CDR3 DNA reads TGCAGTGCTAGCCGTCAGGGGGGCTACACCTTC. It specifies CSASRQGGYTF.

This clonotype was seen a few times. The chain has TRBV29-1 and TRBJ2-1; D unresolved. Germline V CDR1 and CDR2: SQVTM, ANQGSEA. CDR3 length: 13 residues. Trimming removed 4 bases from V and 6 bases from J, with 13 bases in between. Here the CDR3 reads CSVAPGSFNEQFF. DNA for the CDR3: TGCAGCGTTGCCCCGGGCTCTTTCAATGAGCAGTTCTTC.

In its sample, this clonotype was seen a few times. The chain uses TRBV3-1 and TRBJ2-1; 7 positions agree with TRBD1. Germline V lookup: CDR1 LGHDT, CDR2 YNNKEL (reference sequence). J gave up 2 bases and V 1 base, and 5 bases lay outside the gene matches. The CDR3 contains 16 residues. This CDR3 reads CASSQVRTGAYNEQFF. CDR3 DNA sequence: TGTGCCAGCAGCCAAGTCAGGACAGGAGCCTACAATGAGCAGTTCTTC.

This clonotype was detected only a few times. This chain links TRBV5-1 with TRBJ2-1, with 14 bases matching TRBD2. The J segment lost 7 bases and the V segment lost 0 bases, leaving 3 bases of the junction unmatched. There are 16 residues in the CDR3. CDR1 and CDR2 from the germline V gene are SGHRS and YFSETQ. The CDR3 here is CASSLGGLAGANEQFF. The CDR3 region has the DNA TGCGCCAGCAGCTTGGGGGGACTAGCGGGAGCGAATGAGCAGTTCTTC.

This CDR3 reads CASSSKGQGIYEQYF. CDR3 sequence (DNA): TGTGCCAGCAGTAGTAAGGGACAGGGGATCTACGAGCAGTACTTC. This rearrangement joins TRBV25-1 to TRBJ2-4; 10 nucleotides line up with TRBD1. The DNA matches TRBJ2-7 better at its end, which makes the J call doubtful. Germline V gene data show CDR1 as MGHDK and CDR2 as SYGVNS. This CDR3 has 15 residues.

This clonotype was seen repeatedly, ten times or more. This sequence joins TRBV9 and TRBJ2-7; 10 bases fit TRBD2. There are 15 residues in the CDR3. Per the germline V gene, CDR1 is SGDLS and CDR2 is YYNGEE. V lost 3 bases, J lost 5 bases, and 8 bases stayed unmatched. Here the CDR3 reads CASSASGRGADEQYF. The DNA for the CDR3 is TGTGCCAGCAGCGCTAGCGGGAGAGGTGCGGACGAGCAGTACTTC.

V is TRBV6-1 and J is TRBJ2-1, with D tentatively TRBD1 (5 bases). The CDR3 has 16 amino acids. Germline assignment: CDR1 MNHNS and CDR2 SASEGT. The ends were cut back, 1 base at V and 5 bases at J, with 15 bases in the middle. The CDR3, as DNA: TGTGCCAGCAGTGAAGAGCCCGGCGGACACCACAATGAGCAGTTCTTC. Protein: CASSEEPGGHHNEQFF.

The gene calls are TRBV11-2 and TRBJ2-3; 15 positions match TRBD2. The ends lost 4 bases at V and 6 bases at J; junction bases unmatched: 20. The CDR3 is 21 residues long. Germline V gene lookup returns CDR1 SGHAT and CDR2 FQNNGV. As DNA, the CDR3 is TGTGCCAGCAGCTCATTGGAATGGACTAGCGGGAGGGCGGCCGACCCGGATACGCAGTATTTT. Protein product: CASSSLEWTSGRAADPDTQYF.

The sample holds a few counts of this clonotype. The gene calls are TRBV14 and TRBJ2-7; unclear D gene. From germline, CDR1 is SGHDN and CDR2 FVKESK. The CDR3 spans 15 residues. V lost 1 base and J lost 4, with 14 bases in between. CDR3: CASSQVGVPFYEQYF. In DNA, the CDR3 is TGTGCCAGCAGCCAAGTAGGAGTCCCCTTTTACGAGCAGTACTTC.

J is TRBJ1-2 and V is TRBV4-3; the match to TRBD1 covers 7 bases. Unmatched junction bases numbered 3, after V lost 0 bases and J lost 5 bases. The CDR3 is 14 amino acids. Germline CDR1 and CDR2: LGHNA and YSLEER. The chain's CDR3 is CASSQEGRGYGYTF. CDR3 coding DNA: TGCGCCAGCAGCCAAGAGGGCAGGGGGTATGGCTACACCTTC.

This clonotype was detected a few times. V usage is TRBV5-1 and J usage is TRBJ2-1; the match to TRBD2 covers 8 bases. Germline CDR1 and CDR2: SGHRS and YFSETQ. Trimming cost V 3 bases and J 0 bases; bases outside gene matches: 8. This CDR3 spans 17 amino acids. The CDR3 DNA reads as TGCGCCAGCAGCTCGACGACTAGCGCCGACTCCTACAATGAGCAGTTCTTC. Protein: CASSSTTSADSYNEQFF.

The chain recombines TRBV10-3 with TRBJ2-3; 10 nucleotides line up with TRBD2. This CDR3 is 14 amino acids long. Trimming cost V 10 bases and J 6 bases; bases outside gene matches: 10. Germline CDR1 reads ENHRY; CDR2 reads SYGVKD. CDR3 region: CATAGGSGRDTQYF. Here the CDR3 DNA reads TGTGCCACCGCAGGTGGTAGCGGGAGGGATACGCAGTATTTT.

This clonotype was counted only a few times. The CDR3 nucleotides read TGTGCCAGCAGCTTAAGTCACAGGGGAGTGACTGAAGCTTTCTTT. It specifies CASSLSHRGVTEAFF. The chain couples TRBV7-3 to TRBJ1-1, with 7 bases matching TRBD1. V trimming: 1 base; J trimming: 5 bases; junction bases outside the gene matches: 7. The CDR3 extends over 15 amino acids. Germline CDR1 reads SGHTA; CDR2 reads FQGTGA.

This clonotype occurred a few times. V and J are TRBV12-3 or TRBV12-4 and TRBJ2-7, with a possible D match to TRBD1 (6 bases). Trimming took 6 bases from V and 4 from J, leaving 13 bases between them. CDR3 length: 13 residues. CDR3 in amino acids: CASRLGTRYEQYF. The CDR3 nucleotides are TGTGCCAGCAGACTCGGGACACGTTACGAGCAGTACTTC.

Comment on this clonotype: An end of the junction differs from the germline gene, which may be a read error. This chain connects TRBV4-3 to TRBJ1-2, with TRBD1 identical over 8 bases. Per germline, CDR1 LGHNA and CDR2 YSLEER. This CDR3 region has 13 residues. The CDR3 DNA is TGCGCCGGCAGCCAAGACAGGGGATATGGCTACACCTTC. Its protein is CAGSQDRGYGYTF.

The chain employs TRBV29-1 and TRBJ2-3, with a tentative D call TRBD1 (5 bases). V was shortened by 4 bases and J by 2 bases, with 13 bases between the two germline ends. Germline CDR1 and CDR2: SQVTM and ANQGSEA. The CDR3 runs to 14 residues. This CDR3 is CSVGSAGSTDTQYF. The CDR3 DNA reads TGCAGCGTTGGATCGGCAGGGTCCACAGATACGCAGTATTTT.

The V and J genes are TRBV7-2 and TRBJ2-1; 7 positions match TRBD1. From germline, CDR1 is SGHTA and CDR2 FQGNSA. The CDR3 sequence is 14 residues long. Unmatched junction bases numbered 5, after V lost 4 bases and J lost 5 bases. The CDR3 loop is CASSSDRSNNEQFF. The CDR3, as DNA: TGTGCCAGCAGCTCGGACAGGTCCAACAATGAGCAGTTCTTC.

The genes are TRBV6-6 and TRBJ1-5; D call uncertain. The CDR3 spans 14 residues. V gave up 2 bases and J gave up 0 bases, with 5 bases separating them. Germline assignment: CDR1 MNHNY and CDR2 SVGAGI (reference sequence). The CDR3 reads CASSYHGSNQPQHF. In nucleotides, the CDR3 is TGTGCCAGCAGTTACCATGGTAGCAATCAGCCCCAGCATTTT.

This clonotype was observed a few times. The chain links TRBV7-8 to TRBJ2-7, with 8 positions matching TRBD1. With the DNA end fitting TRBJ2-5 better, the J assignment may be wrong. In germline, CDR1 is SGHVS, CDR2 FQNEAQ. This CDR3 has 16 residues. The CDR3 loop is CASSLETRTGRETQYF. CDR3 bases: TGTGCCAGCAGCTTAGAGACCAGGACAGGGCGGGAGACCCAGTACTTC.